Listed here are 27 T cell receptor beta chains from one sample, sequenced in a study of tissue T cells after allogeneic stem cell transplantation. The time point was: mouse harvest day 7 after allogeneic transplant. Tail vein injection delivered 10^7 T-cell-depleted bone marrow cells and 10^6 splenic CD5+ T cells. Using immunoSEQ multiplex PCR, the repertoire was profiled, and TCRdb retains in-frame clones only, with some absent. The sample lists several thousand clones, 35% to 55% seen once, with roughly 1.5% in the top ten. Specimen: skin. These receptors all come from a female BALB/c mouse given C57BL/6 T cells with graft-versus-host disease after an allogeneic hematopoietic cell transplant.

This clone has a single count. Gene names are mouse gene names. The CDR3 goes on 1 residue after the read ends, and that part is filled in from the germline J gene. The chain carries TRBV23 and TRBJ2-1; the table names TRBD1, a call not compared with the DNA. CDR3 length: 14 residues. Germline CDR1 KGHTA, CDR2 FQNQQP. This chain's CDR3 is CSSSPRQGYAEQFF. The DNA read from the CDR3 is TGCTCCAGCAGTCCCCGACAGGGATATGCTGAGCAGTTC.

This clone was seen more than once but under ten times. Mouse gene names and germline throughout. The read ends 1 residue early relative to the CDR3; the germline J gene fills the gap. V is TRBV3 and J is TRBJ2-2; D unresolved. The CDR3 sequence is 14 residues long. With 1 base removed from V and 2 bases from J, the gap between germline ends came to 5 bases. The germline gives CDR1 SNHLY, CDR2 FYNGKV (reference sequence). The CDR3 bases that were read are TGTGCCAGCAGCTTAGGTCAGAACACCGGGCAGCTCTAC. Translating gives CASSLGQNTGQLY. The CDR3 as a whole reads CASSLGQNTGQLYF.

On this clone itself: Mouse names are used for the genes. The read comes to an end 1 residue before the CDR3 does, leaving the germline J gene to fill in the end. The rearrangement uses TRBV12-1 and TRBJ2-7; a weak D match, TRBD1 (6 bases). This CDR3 spans 13 amino acids. CDR1 SGHSN and CDR2 HYEKVE come from the germline V gene. V dropped 4 bases and J dropped 1 base, with 10 bases sitting between them. The CDR3 is CASSRDTSYEQYF. The DNA read from the CDR3 is TGTGCCAGCTCCCGGGACACATCCTATGAACAGTAC.

This clone was detected a few times. The gene symbols are mouse symbols. The read halts 1 residue ahead of the CDR3 end, with the missing end drawn from the germline J gene. J is TRBJ2-7 and V is TRBV17; D could derive from TRBD1 or TRBD2 (5 bases each). The CDR3 is 12 residues long. Trimming cost V 0 bases and J 6 bases, with 6 bases left between them. Germline V gene lookup returns CDR1 MNHDT and CDR2 YYDKIL. CDR3 in amino acids: CASSREGVEQYF. The DNA read from the CDR3 is TGTGCTAGCAGTAGAGAGGGGGTTGAACAGTAC. The full variable domain, rest sourced from reference TRBV17 and TRBJ2-7, is DTTVKQNPRYKLARVGKPVNLICSQTMNHDTMYWYQKKPNQAPKLLLFYYDKILNREADTFEKFQSSRPNNSFCSLYIGSAGLEYSAMYLCASSREGVEQYFGPGTRLTVL.

This clone is labeled medium-sized. Each gene name is a mouse one. The read gets to within 1 residue of the CDR3 end, and the germline J gene fills in the rest. This same CDR3 is encoded by further DNA sequences in the sample. The genes are TRBV26 and TRBJ2-7; D remains ambiguous. The CDR3 is 12 amino acids. Deletions cut 2 bases from V and 3 bases from J, with 5 bases between. CDR1 is KGHPV, CDR2 FQNQEV, per germline (reference sequence). CDR3: CASSLNNYEQYF. The sequenced part of the CDR3 DNA is TGTGCCAGCAGTCTGAACAACTATGAACAGTAC. The full variable domain, in which reference TRBV26 and TRBJ2-7 provide the parts outside the CDR3, is NSKVIQTPRYLVKGQGQKAKMRCIPEKGHPVVFWYQQNKNNEFKFLINFQNQEVLQQIDMTEKRFSAECPSNSPCSLEIQSSEAGDSALYLCASSLNNYEQYFGPGTRLTVL.

A word on this clone: Gene labels here are mouse ones. The covered CDR3 bases are TGTGCCAGCAGCCAAGATTACAGGGGCTATGAACAGTAC. Its protein product is CASSQDYRGYEQY. The whole CDR3 sequence is CASSQDYRGYEQYF. V and J are TRBV5 and TRBJ2-7, with 7 bases that match TRBD1. Read sequence stops 1 residue before the CDR3 end, and the germline J gene provides the missing end. The J segment lost 3 bases and the V segment lost 0 bases, leaving 2 bases of the junction unmatched. CDR1 LGHNA and CDR2 YNLKQL come from the germline V gene (reference sequence). This CDR3 has 14 residues.

Turning to this clone: Genes and germline are mouse. The DNA ends 1 residue before the CDR3 does, and the rest of the CDR3 is filled in from the germline J gene. The chain employs TRBV12-1 and TRBJ2-3; TRBD2 matches 7 bases. Looked up from germline, CDR1 is SGHSN and CDR2 is HYEKVE. The CDR3 length is 15 residues. V lost 0 bases to trimming and J lost 4 bases; unmatched junction nucleotides: 6. The covered CDR3 bases are TGTGCCAGCTCTCTCGGGGGGGTGGAAACAGAAACGCTGTAT. Its translation is CASSLGGVETETLY. The whole CDR3 protein reads CASSLGGVETETLYF.

This clone turned up a few times. The listed genes are named as in mouse. The read is 1 residue too short to cover the CDR3 end, so that end is filled in from the germline J gene. The V and J genes are TRBV1 and TRBJ2-7, with 12 positions matching TRBD2. The CDR3 length is 15 residues. Looked up from germline, CDR1 is NSQYPW and CDR2 is LRSPGD (reference sequence). The ends lost 1 base at V and 4 bases at J; junction bases unmatched: 2. The sequenced CDR3 bases are TGCACCTGCAGTGCAGTCGGGACTGGGGGGTATGAACAGTAC. Its protein product is CTCSAVGTGGYEQY. The entire CDR3 reads CTCSAVGTGGYEQYF.

Notes on this clone: Genes and germline are mouse. The read finishes 1 residue shy of the CDR3 end, and the germline J gene is used to complete it. The chain couples TRBV13-2 to TRBJ1-6; D might be TRBD1 (5 bases). TRBJ1-6 is sorted into the ORF group, with uncertain function. This CDR3 region has 13 residues. V shed 5 bases and J shed 7 bases, with 10 bases lying between them. The V gene's germline CDR1 is NNHNN and CDR2 SYGAGS (reference sequence). The CDR3 sequence: CASGGGGNSPLYF. CDR3 bases read: TGTGCCAGCGGGGGGGGAGGCAATTCGCCCCTCTAC.

Concerning this clone itself: Gene names denote mouse genes. The read gets to within 1 residue of the CDR3 end, and the germline J gene fills in the rest. The chain couples TRBV3 to TRBJ2-1; 12 positions agree with TRBD2. With V trimmed by 3 bases and J by 4 bases, 4 bases remained unmatched. This CDR3 comprises 16 residues. CDR1 and CDR2 from the germline V gene are SNHLY and FYNGKV (reference sequence). This chain's CDR3 is CASSLGLGGGYAEQFF. The CDR3 bases that were read are TGTGCCAGCAGCTTGGGACTGGGGGGAGGGTATGCTGAGCAGTTC. The whole variable domain, remainder taken from reference TRBV3 and TRBJ2-1, is GPKVLQIPSHQIIDMGQMVTLNCDPVSNHLYFYWYKQILGQQMEFLVNFYNGKVMEKSKLFKDQFSVERPDGSYFTLKIQPTALEDSAVYFCASSLGLGGGYAEQFFGPGTRLTVL.

Notes on this clone: Gene names refer to mouse genes. The read terminates 1 residue ahead of where the CDR3 ends, so the germline J gene completes it. The chain uses TRBV31 and TRBJ1-4; 10 nucleotides line up with TRBD1. V shed 6 bases and J 7 bases; nucleotides not matched to a gene: 2. The V gene's germline CDR1 is GKSSPN and CDR2 SITVG. The CDR3 has 12 residues. The CDR3 here is CACRDRGERLFF. The DNA read from the CDR3 is TGTGCCTGCCGGGACAGGGGCGAAAGATTATTT. Full variable domain (outside the CDR3, taken from reference TRBV31 and TRBJ1-4): AQTIHQWPVAEIKAVGSPLSLGCTIKGKSSPNLYWYWQATGGTLQQLFYSITVGQVESVVQLNLSASRPKDDQFILSTEKLLLSHSGFYLCACRDRGERLFFGHGTKLSVL.

As for this clone: Mouse gene names apply. The CDR3 end falls 1 residue outside the read, so it is completed with the germline J gene. The genes are TRBV19 and TRBJ1-1; D might be TRBD1 (6 bases). CDR1 is FNHDT, CDR2 SITEND, per germline (reference sequence). Trimming removed 2 bases at V and 1 base at J, with 9 bases between. The CDR3 totals 14 residues. The CDR3 here is CASSISRGNTEVFF. The part of the CDR3 DNA that was read is TGTGCCAGCAGTATTTCCAGGGGGAACACAGAAGTCTTC.

To note about this clone: The genes are named according to mouse. The read falls 1 residue short of the CDR3 end, and the missing part is taken from the germline J gene. The V gene is TRBV3, the J gene TRBJ2-4; D tentatively reads TRBD1 or TRBD2 (7 bases each). The germline gives CDR1 SNHLY, CDR2 FYNGKV (reference sequence). The CDR3 extends over 15 amino acids. Trimming took 3 bases from V and 0 from J, leaving 10 bases between them. The CDR3 is CASSFRGGSQNTLYF. Incomplete CDR3 DNA: TGTGCCAGCAGCTTCAGGGGGGGTAGTCAAAACACCTTGTAC.

Concerning this clone: Gene names are mouse gene names. The observed sequence ends 1 residue before the CDR3 terminus, with the missing tail filled in from the germline J gene. The chain combines TRBV26 with TRBJ2-5; D is uncertain. The CDR3 sequence is 14 residues long. The germline V and J ends were trimmed by 2 bases and 0 bases, with 6 bases remaining between them. CDR1 and CDR2 from the germline V gene are KGHPV and FQNQEV (reference sequence). The DNA read from the CDR3 is TGTGCCAGCAGTCTGAGACTTAACCAAGACACCCAGTAC. It encodes CASSLRLNQDTQY. The CDR3 in its entirety is CASSLRLNQDTQYF.

As regards this clone: Gene and germline names: mouse. The read ends 1 residue shy of where the CDR3 ends; the end is completed using the germline J gene. The chain recombines TRBV26 with TRBJ2-2, with D perhaps given as TRBD1 or TRBD2 (5 bases each). This CDR3 has 14 residues. The V gene's germline CDR1 is KGHPV and CDR2 FQNQEV (reference sequence). The ends were cut back, 6 bases at V and 6 bases at J, with 14 bases in the middle. The CDR3 spells CASRTGGGPGQLYF. The CDR3 bases that were read are TGTGCCAGCAGGACGGGCGGGGGTCCCGGGCAGCTCTAC.

A single count supports this clone. The gene names here belong to mouse. The CDR3 extends 1 residue past the end of the read, so its final part is completed from the germline J gene. This chain joins TRBV26 and TRBJ1-1, with a possible D match to TRBD1 (6 bases). The CDR3 is 13 amino acids. Between the trimmed V and J ends, which lost 4 bases and 4 bases, there was a span of 10 bases. In germline, CDR1 is KGHPV, CDR2 FQNQEV (reference sequence). CDR3 protein: CASSRRGSTEVFF. The sequenced part of the CDR3 DNA is TGTGCCAGCAGTCGCAGGGGTTCCACAGAAGTCTTC.

This clone turned up a few times. Mouse germline and gene names are used. The read terminates 1 residue before the CDR3 end, so the remaining end is supplied by the germline J gene. V and J are TRBV1 and TRBJ1-3; 9 positions match TRBD1. Germline assignment: CDR1 NSQYPW and CDR2 LRSPGD (reference sequence). This CDR3 is 16 amino acids long. Germline trimming cut 3 bases from V and 4 bases from J; bases unmatched to any gene: 7. The CDR3 region is CTCSARDREGGNTLYF. The part of the CDR3 DNA that was read is TGCACCTGCAGTGCCCGGGACAGGGAGGGAGGAAATACGCTCTAT.

About this clone: Gene labels here are mouse ones. The read ends 1 residue before the CDR3 terminus; that terminus is restored from the germline J gene. The chain uses TRBV23 and TRBJ2-2; the D segment call TRBD1 is taken from the table without a DNA check. In germline, CDR1 is KGHTA, CDR2 FQNQQP. This CDR3 is built from 14 residues. The covered CDR3 bases are TGCTCCAGCAGTCAGACATCAAACACCGGGCAGCTCTAC. It is translated as CSSSQTSNTGQLY. The entire CDR3 sequence reads CSSSQTSNTGQLYF.

This clone was recorded only once. Mouse names are used for the genes. The read ends 1 residue before the CDR3 terminus; that terminus is restored from the germline J gene. The genes are TRBV2 and TRBJ1-1, with 9 bases lining up with TRBD1. CDR1 LGHNA and CDR2 YSYQKL come from the germline V gene. The CDR3 runs 14 residues. Trimming took 3 bases from V and 4 from J; bases not matched to a gene: 3. CDR3 loop: CASSHDRGFTEVFF. Partial CDR3 DNA: TGTGCCAGCAGCCATGACAGGGGGTTCACAGAAGTCTTC.

In its sample, this clone is medium-sized. Mouse germline and gene names are used. The read stops 1 residue short of the end of the CDR3; the missing end is completed from the germline J gene. J is TRBJ2-4 and V is TRBV13-3; D is possibly TRBD1 (5 bases). Germline V CDR1 and CDR2: NNHDY, SYVADS. Between the trimmed V and J ends, which lost 4 bases and 3 bases, there was a span of 9 bases. CDR3 length: 13 amino acids. Partial CDR3 DNA: TGTGCCAGCAGTCAGGGTGAACAAAACACCTTGTAC. Its protein is CASSQGEQNTLY. The full CDR3 protein is CASSQGEQNTLYF.

In regard to this clone: Mouse germline and gene names are used. The DNA ends 1 residue before the CDR3 does, and the rest of the CDR3 is filled in from the germline J gene. V and J are TRBV31 and TRBJ2-5, with TRBD1 matching over 8 bases. The V segment lost 1 base and the J segment 0 bases; nucleotides outside the gene matches: 3. This CDR3 contains 15 residues. Germline values: CDR1 GKSSPN, CDR2 SITVG. CDR3 loop: CAWSPGQGNQDTQYF. CDR3 DNA (partial): TGTGCCTGGAGTCCTGGACAGGGTAACCAAGACACCCAGTAC.

In regard to this clone: The gene names here belong to mouse. Read data end 1 residue before the CDR3 end; the end is taken from the germline J gene. The rearrangement uses TRBV26 and TRBJ1-3, with no clear D. This CDR3 region has 14 residues. V dropped 0 bases and J dropped 0 bases, with 3 bases sitting between them. CDR1 is KGHPV and CDR2 is FQNQEV in the germline V gene (reference sequence). CDR3 amino acids: CASSLSFSGNTLYF. The covered CDR3 bases are TGTGCCAGCAGTCTGTCCTTTTCTGGAAATACGCTCTAT.

Concerning this clone: The genes are named according to mouse. The CDR3 end falls 1 residue outside the read, so it is completed with the germline J gene. The rearrangement uses TRBV13-1 and TRBJ2-5, with 7 bases fitting TRBD2. Germline CDR1 and CDR2: NSHNY and SYGAGN. The CDR3 runs 13 residues. V lost 4 bases, J lost 2 bases, and 1 base stayed unmatched. The CDR3 bases that were read are TGTGCCAGCAGTCCTGGGGGCCAAGACACCCAGTAC. Protein: CASSPGGQDTQY. The whole CDR3 reads CASSPGGQDTQYF.

For this clone: The listed genes are named as in mouse. The CDR3 bases that were read are TGTGCCAGCAGTCTGCGGGGAGATGAACAGTAC. This sequence encodes CASSLRGDEQY. Given in full, the CDR3 is CASSLRGDEQYF. This rearrangement joins TRBV26 to TRBJ2-7; the D is unclear. Sequencing ends 1 residue short of the CDR3 end; the germline J gene provides the rest. V dropped 2 bases and J dropped 5 bases, with 7 bases sitting between them. Germline-derived CDR1 and CDR2 are KGHPV and FQNQEV (reference sequence). This CDR3 is 12 amino acids long.

To note about this clone: The gene symbols are mouse symbols. The CDR3 is cut off 1 residue early in the read; its end comes from the germline J gene. The chain combines TRBV26 with TRBJ1-1; D perhaps matches TRBD1 (5 bases). The CDR3 covers 11 residues. Germline V gene data show CDR1 as KGHPV and CDR2 as FQNQEV (reference sequence). The V gene lost 4 bases and the J gene lost 7 bases, with 7 bases spanning the gap. The CDR3 DNA, read in part, is TGTGCCAGCAGTCGGGGCAGAGAAGTCTTC. It translates to CASSRGREVF. From start to end, the CDR3 is CASSRGREVFF.

Remarks on this clone: The genes are named according to mouse. The sequenced part of the CDR3 DNA is TGTGCCAGCAGCCCCCGGGACAGGGGCACCGGGCAGCTCTAC. Translation: CASSPRDRGTGQLY. The whole CDR3 is CASSPRDRGTGQLYF. The rearrangement joins TRBV3 to TRBJ2-2, with TRBD1 matching over 10 bases. The CDR3 goes on 1 residue after the read ends, and that part is filled in from the germline J gene. Trimming cost V 5 bases and J 4 bases; bases outside gene matches: 4. Germline CDR1 is SNHLY and CDR2 is FYNGKV (reference sequence). The CDR3 has 15 residues.

In the case of this clone: Germline and genes: mouse. The read comes to an end 1 residue before the CDR3 does, leaving the germline J gene to fill in the end. This rearrangement joins TRBV3 to TRBJ2-1, with a weak D call TRBD1 (7 bases). CDR3 length: 14 residues. Looked up from germline, CDR1 is SNHLY and CDR2 is FYNGKV (reference sequence). Trimming removed 4 bases from V and 6 bases from J, with 13 bases in between. CDR3 sequence reads: CASSWRGRSAEQFF. CDR3 bases read: TGTGCCAGCAGCTGGAGGGGGCGGAGTGCTGAGCAGTTC.